This entry is about one T cell receptor (beta chain). Its antigen is not known. Documented treatment: roughly 10-day PBMC culture with coronavirus spike peptide pools or control peptides (ViraFEST assay). Once obtained from cultured CD4+ T cells, the DNA was sequenced using the Oncomine TCR Beta short-read assay. Using its own MiXCR run on the PCR reads, TCRdb lists one record per CDR3 protein. The repertoire has around 11,000 distinct CDR3 sequences, around 59% of them found once; the top ten carry approximately 15%. This sample stems from a study of vaccination and CD4 T cells after COVID-19. Study-level background: A vaccine, either BNT162b2 or mRNA-1273, was given to participants in two doses. With a range of 35 to 161, the median interval from diagnosis to drawing post-COVID samples was 85 to 120 days.

CDR3 size: 16 residues. The germline V gene has CDR1 GTSNPN and CDR2 SVGIG (reference sequence). The V end lost 3 bases, the J end lost 7 bases, and 24 bases lay between the germline ends. The source material was CD4+ T cells from blood, cultured in vitro. This receptor was obtained from a human donor who had recovered from COVID-19. This sequence joins TRBV30 and TRBJ2-5, with D perhaps assigned TRBD1 or TRBD2 (5 bases each). The CDR3 loop reads CAWSLLIQGVGATQYF. In DNA form, the CDR3 reads TGTGCCTGGAGCCTCCTGATCCAGGGCGTCGGGGCGACCCAGTACTTC.